These 23 T cell receptor beta chains originate from one sample sequenced in a study of blood T cell repertoires in COVID-19. Produced via immunoSEQ multiplex PCR; TCRdb's table is partial and in-frame only. The sample has approximately 230,000 clones, approximately 90% seen once. The sample was peripheral blood. The receptors derive from a man younger than 30 with active or convalescent COVID-19.

The chain joins TRBV20-1 to TRBJ2-1; 7 bases are a match to TRBD2. With 3 bases clipped from V and 9 bases from J, the junction kept 14 bases outside the gene matches. The CDR3 has 15 residues. Germline CDR1 and CDR2: DFQATT and SNEGSKA (reference sequence). This chain's CDR3 is CSASSGLATIGEQFF. The CDR3 DNA reads TGCAGTGCTAGTAGCGGGCTAGCAACAATCGGTGAGCAGTTCTTC.

The rearrangement joins TRBV7-3 to TRBJ2-2, with D hard to call. The CDR3 is 16 residues long. Per germline, CDR1 SGHTA and CDR2 FQGTGA. V was trimmed by 5 bases and J by 0 bases, leaving 13 bases between them. CDR3 DNA sequence: TGTGCCAGCAGCCCCCCGGATGCGGCGAACACCGGGGAGCTGTTTTTT. Translating gives CASSPPDAANTGELFF. The full variable domain, its missing parts supplied by reference TRBV7-3 and TRBJ2-2, is GAGVSQTPSNKVTEKGKYVELRCDPISGHTALYWYRQSLGQGPEFLIYFQGTGAADDSGLPNDRFFAVRPEGSVSTLKIQRTERGDSAVYLCASSPPDAANTGELFFGEGSRLTVL.

The chain links TRBV7-6 to TRBJ1-1; TRBD1 aligns across 7 bases. After removal of 3 bases from V and 1 base from J, the junction contained 5 bases not matched to a gene. The germline V gene has CDR1 SGHVS and CDR2 FNYEAQ. CDR3 length equals 15 residues. In nucleotides, the CDR3 is TGTGCCAGCAGCTTCGGGACAGCTGGGAACACTGAAGCTTTCTTT. Protein sequence: CASSFGTAGNTEAFF.

The chain couples TRBV9 to TRBJ2-7, with TRBD1 identical over 8 bases. V lost 0 bases and J lost 0; bases outside the gene matches: 2. The CDR3 runs 15 residues. Germline V CDR1 and CDR2: SGDLS, YYNGEE. CDR3 coding DNA: TGTGCCAGCAGCGTAGGGACAGGGAGCTCCTACGAGCAGTACTTC. It encodes CASSVGTGSSYEQYF.

V is TRBV2 and J is TRBJ1-2; D remains unclear. Per the germline V gene, CDR1 is SNHLY and CDR2 is FYNNEI. V was clipped by 5 bases and J by 7 bases, with 14 bases between them. CDR3 length: 13 residues. In DNA form, the CDR3 reads TGTGCCAGCAGTACGCGCGAGGTTGGTGGCTACACCTTC. Its translation is CASSTREVGGYTF.

This sequence joins TRBV6-2 or TRBV6-3 and TRBJ2-1; possible D gene TRBD1, 5 bases. Per the germline V gene, CDR1 is MNHEY and CDR2 is SVGEGT. V was cut by 6 bases and J by 0 bases, with 15 bases left in between. The CDR3 extends over 16 amino acids. CDR3 DNA: TGTGCCAGCAGCCCGCTTGGGGCGGACTCCTACAATGAGCAGTTCTTC. Encoded protein: CASSPLGADSYNEQFF.

This rearrangement joins TRBV18 to TRBJ2-3; a possible D gene is TRBD2 (5 bases). Trimming removed 3 bases from V and 4 bases from J, with 11 bases in between. Germline V gene sequence: CDR1 KGHSH, CDR2 LQKENI. This CDR3 is built from 14 residues. CDR3: CASSPSTRADTQYF. CDR3 DNA: TGTGCCAGCTCACCCAGTACTAGAGCAGATACGCAGTATTTT.

The rearrangement uses TRBV29-1 and TRBJ2-3, with D hard to call. Germline V gene lookup returns CDR1 SQVTM and CDR2 ANQGSEA. The CDR3 is made up of 10 amino acids. The V gene lost 4 bases and the J gene lost 4 bases, with 3 bases spanning the gap. DNA of the CDR3: TGCAGCGTTGCCTCAGATACGCAGTATTTT. Translated: CSVASDTQYF.

This chain links TRBV6-2 or TRBV6-3 with TRBJ2-7; 10 bases agree with TRBD2. This CDR3 has 17 amino acids. V lost 4 bases to trimming and J lost 2 bases; unmatched junction nucleotides: 11. Germline lookup yields CDR1 MNHEY and CDR2 SVGEGT. DNA of the CDR3: TGTGCCAGCAGTTGGAGGCCGGGGACTAGCGCCGCCTACGAGCAGTACTTC. It encodes CASSWRPGTSAAYEQYF.

In DNA, the CDR3 is TGTGCCAGCAGCTTAGTCTTCGCGGCGGGGGCCTACAATGAGCAGTTCTTC. Protein sequence: CASSLVFAAGAYNEQFF. The V gene is TRBV7-6, the J gene TRBJ2-1; 7 positions match TRBD2. Germline CDR1 SGHVS, CDR2 FNYEAQ. V dropped 1 base and J dropped 2; count of bases not matched to a gene: 8. The CDR3 covers 17 residues.

V is TRBV5-8 and J is TRBJ2-7; TRBD2 aligns across 8 bases. Trimming at V came to 3 bases and at J to 2 bases, leaving 22 bases not matched to a gene. The CDR3 length is 20 residues. Germline CDR1 is SGHTS and CDR2 is YDEGEE. CDR3 nucleotide sequence: TGTGCCAGCAGCTCCTCCGCAGGAGCGGGAGAGCGCTCATATCCCTACGAGCAGTACTTC. It codes for CASSSSAGAGERSYPYEQYF.

V and J are TRBV6-2 or TRBV6-3 and TRBJ1-5, with D possibly matching TRBD1 (5 bases). CDR3 size: 15 residues. The ends were cut back, 0 bases at V and 6 bases at J, with 12 bases in the middle. CDR1 and CDR2 (germline): MNHEY, SVGEGT. The CDR3 DNA follows: TGTGCCAGCAGTTACTCGGGGGGTTTTAGTCAGCCCCAGCATTTT. Protein sequence: CASSYSGGFSQPQHF.

This rearrangement joins TRBV15 to TRBJ2-2; TRBD1 is a possible D gene (5 bases). Looked up from germline, CDR1 is LNHNV and CDR2 is YYDKDF (reference sequence). V lost 3 bases and J 6 bases, leaving 11 bases between the germline ends. CDR3 size: 14 residues. CDR3 coding DNA: TGTGCCACCAGCAGGGATCAGGGATCCGGGGAGCTGTTTTTT. Encoded protein: CATSRDQGSGELFF.

The chain employs TRBV18 and TRBJ2-7; TRBD2 is a possible D gene (6 bases). In germline, CDR1 is KGHSH, CDR2 LQKENI. The CDR3 has 14 residues. Trimming removed 3 bases at V and 2 bases at J, with 11 bases between. The CDR3 DNA sequence: TGTGCCAGCTCACCCCGGAGGGATACCTACGAGCAGTACTTC. Translated: CASSPRRDTYEQYF.

The CDR3 here is CASSFRTGGDTQYF. The CDR3 DNA sequence: TGTGCCAGCAGCTTCCGGACAGGGGGAGATACGCAGTATTTT. V is TRBV11-2 and J is TRBJ2-3; 10 nucleotides match TRBD1. Losses at the gene ends were 3 bases for V and 5 bases for J; bases not matched to a gene: 2. Germline V lookup: CDR1 SGHAT, CDR2 FQNNGV. This CDR3 is 14 amino acids long.

The rearrangement links TRBV6-5 to TRBJ2-1, with TRBD1 as a possible D gene (6 bases). This CDR3 has 14 residues. Trimming left V 11 bases short and J 5 bases short, with 19 bases between. Germline V gene sequence: CDR1 MNHEY, CDR2 SVGAGI. CDR3 bases: TGTGCCGCCCGCTCCCGGGACACCAACAATGAGCAGTTCTTC. This encodes CAARSRDTNNEQFF.

V gene TRBV7-3 combines with J gene TRBJ2-3; 11 nucleotides match TRBD2. CDR1 is SGHTA and CDR2 is FQGTGA in the germline V gene. The CDR3 covers 15 residues. J lost 3 bases, V lost 8 bases, and 7 bases had no gene match. The CDR3 sequence: CASHVAGGPTDTQYF. DNA of the CDR3: TGTGCCAGCCATGTAGCGGGGGGGCCGACAGATACGCAGTATTTT.

This rearrangement joins TRBV7-2 to TRBJ1-3; no definite D call. Germline values: CDR1 SGHTA, CDR2 FQGNSA. There are 16 residues in the CDR3. V was shortened by 1 base and J by 0 bases, with 10 bases between the two germline ends. The CDR3 region has the DNA TGTGCCAGCAGCTTAGGGGCGGGGTCCTCTGGAAACACCATATATTTT. Amino acids: CASSLGAGSSGNTIYF.

The rearrangement links TRBV5-6 to TRBJ2-2, with 9 nucleotides matching TRBD2. Germline V CDR1 and CDR2: SGHDT, YYEEEE. Unmatched junction bases numbered 2, after V lost 0 bases and J lost 2 bases. The CDR3 contains 16 residues. In DNA, the CDR3 is TGTGCCAGCAGCTTGGGTAGCGGGGGAAACACCGGGGAGCTGTTTTTT. Its protein product is CASSLGSGGNTGELFF.

This sequence joins TRBV13 and TRBJ2-3, with D possibly TRBD2 on 5 matching bases. Trimming took off 3 bases at V and 2 bases at J, with 15 bases between the two ends. This CDR3 contains 16 residues. Germline V gene sequence: CDR1 PRHDT, CDR2 FYEKMQ (reference sequence). DNA for the CDR3: TGTGCCAGCAGCTTGCGGCTAGCCGGGGTCACAGATACGCAGTATTTT. Protein product: CASSLRLAGVTDTQYF.

The gene calls are TRBV24-1 and TRBJ2-7; 8 bases fit TRBD1. Germline loops: CDR1 KGHDR, CDR2 SFDVKD. This CDR3 is built from 14 residues. The J segment lost 5 bases and the V segment lost 6 bases, leaving 8 bases of the junction unmatched. The CDR3 protein is CATSSGQGRDEQYF. In DNA, the CDR3 is TGTGCCACCAGTTCAGGACAGGGAAGGGACGAGCAGTACTTC.

About this clone: One end of the junction varies from germline; a read error may be responsible. The CDR3 is CASIYAGGSYEQYF. As DNA, the CDR3 is TGTGCCAGCATTTACGCAGGGGGCTCCTACGAGCAGTACTTC. The rearrangement joins TRBV6-5 to TRBJ2-7, with 7 bases that match TRBD1. The germline V gene encodes CDR1 MNHEY and CDR2 SVGAGI. CDR3 length: 14 residues.

The chain employs TRBV7-2 and TRBJ1-2, with D unclear. Germline CDR1 and CDR2: SGHTA and FQGNSA. V was pared by 1 base and J by 2 bases, with 11 bases between. The CDR3 consists of 15 residues. CDR3 bases: TGTGCCAGCAGCTTAGACGTGGGAGCGAACTATGGCTACACCTTC. Translated, it gives CASSLDVGANYGYTF. The variable domain in full, completed from reference TRBV7-2 and TRBJ1-2, reads GAGVSQSPSNKVTEKGKDVELRCDPISGHTALYWYRQSLGQGLEFLIYFQGNSAPDKSGLPSDRFSAERTGGSVSTLTIQRTQQEDSAVYLCASSLDVGANYGYTFGSGTRLTVV.